This T cell receptor (beta chain) was found in a study of beta chain features in type 1 diabetes. Whole-study results and caveats: Diminished insertions and augmented deletions at VDJ junctions characterized type 1 diabetes patients.

This clone occurred a few times. The target antigen is unknown. The sequenced template was cDNA made from the entire isolated RNA. The data were produced by immunoSEQ multiplex PCR, yet TCRdb's version contains in-frame clones alone and is incomplete. The sample consists of about 360,000 clones, roughly 12% of them appearing once. Germline loops: CDR1 LNHDA, CDR2 SQIVND (reference sequence). Trimming shortened V by 2 bases and J by 3 bases, and 8 bases separated the two germline ends. The CDR3 sequence is 13 residues long. Sequenced input: naive CD4+ T cells from blood. The receptor was isolated from a man aged 18 to 29 in good health. This rearrangement joins TRBV19 to TRBJ2-7, with a tentative D call TRBD1 (7 bases). The CDR3 reads CASSIQGGYEQYF. CDR3 in DNA: TGTGCCAGTAGTATACAGGGGGGCTACGAGCAGTACTTC.